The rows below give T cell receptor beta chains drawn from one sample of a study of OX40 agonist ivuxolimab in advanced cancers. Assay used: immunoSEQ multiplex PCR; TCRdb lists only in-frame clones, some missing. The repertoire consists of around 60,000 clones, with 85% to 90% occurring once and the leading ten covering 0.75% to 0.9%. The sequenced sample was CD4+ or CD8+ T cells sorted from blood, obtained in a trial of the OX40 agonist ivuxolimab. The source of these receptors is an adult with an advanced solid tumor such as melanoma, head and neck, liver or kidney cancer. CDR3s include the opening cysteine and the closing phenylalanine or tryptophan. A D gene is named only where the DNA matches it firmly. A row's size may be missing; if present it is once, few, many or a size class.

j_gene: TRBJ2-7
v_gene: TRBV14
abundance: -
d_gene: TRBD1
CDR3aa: CASSKTGGPYEQYF
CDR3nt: TGTGCCAGCAGCAAAACAGGGGGACCCTACGAGCAGTACTTC

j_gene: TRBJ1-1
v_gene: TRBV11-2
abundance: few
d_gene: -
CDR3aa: CASSLGTLNTEAFF
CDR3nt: TGTGCCAGCAGCTTAGGCACACTGAACACTGAAGCTTTCTTT

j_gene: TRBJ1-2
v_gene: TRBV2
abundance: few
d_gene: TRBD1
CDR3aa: CASSLTGGNYGYTF
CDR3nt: TGTGCCAGCAGTCTAACAGGGGGTAACTATGGCTACACCTTC

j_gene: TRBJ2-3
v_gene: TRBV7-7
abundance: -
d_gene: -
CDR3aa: CASSLGARTDTQYF
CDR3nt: TGTGCCAGCAGCTTGGGGGCGCGCACAGATACGCAGTATTTT

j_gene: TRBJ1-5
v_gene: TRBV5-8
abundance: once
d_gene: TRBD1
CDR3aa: CASSFGDRGNQPQHF
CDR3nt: TGTGCCAGCAGCTTTGGCGACAGGGGCAATCAGCCCCAGCATTTT

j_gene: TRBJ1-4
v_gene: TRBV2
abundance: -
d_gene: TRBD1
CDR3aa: CASRAGTGGEKLFF
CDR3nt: TGTGCCAGCAGGGCCGGGACAGGGGGGGAAAAACTGTTTTTT

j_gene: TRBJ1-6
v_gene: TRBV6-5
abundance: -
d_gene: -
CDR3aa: CADPARADNSPLHF
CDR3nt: TGTGCCGACCCGGCTAGGGCAGATAATTCACCCCTCCACTTT

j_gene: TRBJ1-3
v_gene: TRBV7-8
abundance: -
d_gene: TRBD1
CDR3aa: CASSLFRGLGGNTIYF
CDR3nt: TGTGCCAGCAGCTTGTTTAGGGGGCTTGGAGGAAACACCATATATTTT

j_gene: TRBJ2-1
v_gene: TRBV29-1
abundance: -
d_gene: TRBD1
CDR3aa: CSAIGDRANNEQFF
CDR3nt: TGCAGCGCAATAGGGGACAGGGCGAACAATGAGCAGTTCTTC

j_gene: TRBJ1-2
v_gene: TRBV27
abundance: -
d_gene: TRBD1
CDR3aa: CASRQGVQGYTF
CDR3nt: TGTGCCAGCAGACAGGGGGTCCAGGGCTACACCTTC